This entry features one T cell receptor beta chain sequence. Its binding antigen is unknown. One base away there is no much larger clone; base qualities are not given. These data are taken from a study of a mutant IDH1 vaccine in newly diagnosed glioma (dated by TCRdb to the early 2020s). A note on the overall study: In the chemotherapy-containing groups, vaccination started alongside temozolomide cycles, whereas in patients who had radiotherapy alone it started 4-6 weeks after radiotherapy. Of the 32 patients who were treated, around 62% were male and roughly 38% were female, and the mean age was around 40 years. The week-35 safety follow-up took place at visit V12, and the week-47 end of study took place at visit V13. Longitudinal TCRB deep sequencing was done for some 26 treated patients, wherever samples were available for exploratory analyses. Peripheral blood samples were drawn at six visits, namely V03 (baseline), V05, V07, V10, V12 and V13. Before enrollment, most patients had been given radiochemotherapy with temozolomide as standard therapy, while the rest had received either radiotherapy alone or temozolomide alone. Overall results and qualifications from the work: PBMC samples for TCRB deep sequencing were selected based on availability. Pseudoprogression seemed to be unrelated to changes in the top peripheral T cell clonotypes found by TCRB sequencing. Across multiple MHC alleles, vaccine-induced immune responses were seen in roughly 93% of patients. The authors noted that analyses of patient blood samples could not be reproduced because of sample limitations.

The sample's time point label is to be understood as: week 47, end of study. A 20-mer mutant IDH1 peptide at 300 micrograms in Montanide made up each vaccine dose, which was injected subcutaneously together with topical imiquimod. Eight vaccinations were administered to patients in weeks 1, 3, 5, 7, 11, 15, 19 and 23, corresponding to visits V03 through V10. All donors had newly diagnosed IDH1-mutant astrocytomas of WHO grade 3 or 4 that showed loss of nuclear ATRX. The samples were drawn from NOA16, a multicentre, single-arm, open-label phase I trial in Germany that tested a mutant IDH1 peptide vaccine in humans for the first time. Genomic DNA for TCRB sequencing was extracted from EDTA blood using the DNeasy Blood and Tissue Kit. Via the germline V gene, CDR1 is SGDLS and CDR2 YYNGEE. V and J are truncated by 0 bases and 7 bases respectively, leaving an intervening sequence of 11 bases. Counted from cysteine to phenylalanine, this CDR3 has 13 amino acids. Only the CDR3 DNA is retained, 39 bases long and in frame from the first base.

Library preparation used the immunoSEQ multiplex PCR assay. Rearranged TCR beta chain sequences were amplified using the hsTCRB Kit according to the manufacturer's protocol. An Illumina MiSeq was used to sequence the TCRB libraries. In the paper's pipeline: The proprietary platform of the kit vendor was used for demultiplexing, trimming and gene mapping. What TCRdb holds here is the immuneACCESS table cut down to in-frame rearrangements. Part of the clones is not present; checked against another copy, under half of the missing clones reflect an unresolved V gene, and the others are unexplained. V, J and clone size reflect that table, while D and trimming were determined from the DNA. The sample table contains about 60,000 clones; only one count was recorded for roughly 87% of them. The ten biggest clones cover approximately 3.5% of the sample.

Here the sequenced sample was PBMCs, taken from a glioma patient whose treatment included an IDH1 peptide vaccine. The source of this sequence is a woman aged 50 to 60 with glioma. The V and J genes are TRBV9 and TRBJ2-7, with a tentative D gene TRBD2 over 6 matching bases. The DNA sequence is as follows: TGTGCCAGCAGCGTAGCCCAGGAGGGGGAGCAGTACTTC. Translation gives CASSVAQEGEQYF.